This passage covers 5 T cell receptor beta chains from one sample sequenced in a study of cytomegalovirus exposure and HLA in healthy donors. Both 60 Vbeta primers and 13 Jbeta primers went into the PCR. Generated by immunoSEQ multiplex PCR, the TCRdb table keeps only in-frame clones and is missing some. Altogether some 170,000 clones are present, roughly 87% being singletons, with the ten largest covering roughly 4%. Sample: PBMCs. The receptors were gathered from a man over 45 in good health and CMV-seropositive.

The rearrangement joins TRBV19 to TRBJ2-3; possible D gene TRBD1, 6 bases. V was trimmed by 5 bases and J by 0 bases, leaving 21 bases between them. Per the germline V gene, CDR1 is LNHDA and CDR2 is SQIVND (reference sequence). The CDR3 runs 18 residues. The DNA for the CDR3 is TGTGCCAGTAGTTTTGGGTTTTTGAGGCAGGGGAGCACAGATACGCAGTATTTT. It is translated as CASSFGFLRQGSTDTQYF.

The V gene is TRBV23-1, the J gene TRBJ2-1, with D perhaps TRBD1 (6 bases). TRBV23-1 is labeled an ORF, and its function is uncertain. With 1 base removed from V and 0 bases from J, the gap between germline ends came to 10 bases. The CDR3 runs to 16 residues. CDR3 DNA: TGCGCCAGCAGTCAATTCCGGGACAACTCCTACAATGAGCAGTTCTTC. This codes for CASSQFRDNSYNEQFF.

This chain uses TRBV28 with TRBJ1-6, with 9 bases fitting TRBD1. V lost 2 bases, J lost 10 bases, and 6 bases stayed unmatched. Germline assignment: CDR1 MDHEN and CDR2 SYDVKM. The CDR3 has 15 amino acids. The CDR3 spells CASSLVGQGQSPLHF. In nucleotides, the CDR3 is TGTGCCAGCAGTTTAGTGGGACAGGGTCAATCACCCCTCCACTTT.

V usage is TRBV10-3 and J usage is TRBJ2-3, with TRBD2 as a possible D gene (6 bases). Germline CDR1 reads ENHRY; CDR2 reads SYGVKD. The ends were cut back, 6 bases at V and 6 bases at J, with 13 bases in the middle. CDR3 length: 13 residues. The CDR3 reads CAISFGTSDTQYF. The CDR3 DNA follows: TGTGCCATCAGCTTCGGGACTTCCGATACGCAGTATTTT.

This chain connects TRBV19 to TRBJ1-5; 7 bases align to TRBD1. The germline gives CDR1 LNHDA, CDR2 SQIVND (reference sequence). The CDR3 extends over 15 amino acids. V shed 6 bases and J 0 bases; nucleotides not matched to a gene: 5. The DNA for the CDR3 is TGTGCCAGTAGAGGACAGGTTAATAGCAATCAGCCCCAGCATTTT. It codes for CASRGQVNSNQPQHF.